This T cell receptor (beta chain) was documented in a study of T cell changes during pregnancy in multiple sclerosis. The protocol was immunoSEQ multiplex PCR, while the TCRdb copy is restricted to in-frame clones and leaves out a portion. The repertoire includes more than 15,000 clones, roughly 80% of them detected once, and around 17% sits in the top ten. This CDR3 is 15 amino acids long. Germline trimming cut 4 bases from V and 8 bases from J; bases unmatched to any gene: 10. Germline lookup yields CDR1 MNHNS and CDR2 SASEGT. The sequence came from a female donor in good health, enrolled as a control in a pregnancy study. The sample was CD8+ T cells from peripheral blood mononuclear cells, taken in the third trimester of pregnancy. The gene calls are TRBV6-1 and TRBJ1-3; 8 nucleotides match TRBD1. The CDR3 is CASSAMGQALDTIYF. CDR3 coding DNA: TGTGCCAGCAGTGCAATGGGACAGGCCTTAGACACCATATATTTT.